What follows are 26 T cell receptor beta chains derived from one specimen sequenced in a study of T cell repertoires in ileal Crohn's disease. The data were produced by immunoSEQ multiplex PCR, yet TCRdb's version contains in-frame clones alone and is incomplete. The sample has about 8,200 clones; roughly 73% are singletons. Source material: ileal tissue. These receptors were collected from an adult with Crohn's disease.

V usage is TRBV29-1 and J usage is TRBJ1-1, with 9 bases lining up with TRBD1. Germline values: CDR1 SQVTM, CDR2 ANQGSEA. V shed 6 bases, J shed 0 bases, and the junction held 11 bases outside the gene matches. CDR3 length: 16 amino acids. The CDR3 sequence is CSVHDRTGVMNTEAFF. CDR3 in DNA: TGCAGCGTCCACGACCGGACAGGGGTGATGAACACTGAAGCTTTCTTT.

In this sample, this clone turned up a few times. The chain has TRBV15 and TRBJ2-2; D is possibly TRBD2 (5 bases). Germline assignment: CDR1 LNHNV and CDR2 YYDKDF (reference sequence). Trimming removed 3 bases at V and 8 bases at J, with 10 bases between. This CDR3 has 13 residues. CDR3 sequence: CATSRRAQGELFF. The CDR3 DNA reads as TGTGCCACCAGCAGGAGGGCGCAGGGGGAGCTGTTTTTT.

This clone was seen once. The rearrangement joins TRBV28 to TRBJ1-1; TRBD1 is a possible D gene (6 bases). CDR1 is MDHEN and CDR2 is SYDVKM in the germline V gene. The V and J ends lost 6 bases and 1 base respectively, with 12 bases between them. The CDR3 totals 14 residues. The CDR3 loop reads CASRDPGQNTEAFF. The CDR3 nucleotides read TGTGCCAGCAGAGACCCGGGACAGAACACTGAAGCTTTCTTT.

The CDR3 DNA is TGTGCCAGTAATCAGAGGCAGATTAAAAATGGCTACACCTTC. Its protein is CASNQRQIKNGYTF. The gene calls are TRBV19 and TRBJ1-2; D not certain. The germline CDR1 and CDR2 sequences are LNHDA and SQIVND (reference sequence). The CDR3 covers 14 residues. Trimming took 7 bases from V and 6 from J, leaving 18 bases between them.

The chain employs TRBV2 and TRBJ2-7, with 12 nucleotides matching TRBD2. V was clipped by 6 bases and J by 7 bases; unmatched bases: 10. CDR1 is SNHLY, CDR2 FYNNEI, per germline. This CDR3 has 15 amino acids. The CDR3 sequence: CASRLAGGSSQEQYF. For the CDR3, the DNA is TGTGCCAGCAGACTAGCGGGGGGCTCATCTCAGGAGCAGTACTTC.

This clone was detected a few times. This chain uses TRBV10-1 with TRBJ1-1, with TRBD1 matching 8 bases. The V gene's germline CDR1 is WNHNN and CDR2 SYGVQD (reference sequence). This CDR3 has 14 residues. After removal of 6 bases from V and 1 base from J, the junction contained 4 bases not matched to a gene. Here the CDR3 reads CASSAGTGNTEAFF. CDR3 bases: TGCGCCAGCAGCGCCGGGACAGGGAACACTGAAGCTTTCTTT.

V usage is TRBV7-3 and J usage is TRBJ1-5, with D perhaps matching TRBD1 (6 bases). CDR3 length equals 15 residues. With 5 bases removed from V and 1 base from J, the gap between germline ends came to 12 bases. Germline values: CDR1 SGHTA, CDR2 FQGTGA. CDR3 DNA sequence: TGTGCCAGCAGCCCCAGGACAGAGAGCAATCAGCCCCAGCATTTT. Translation: CASSPRTESNQPQHF.

The gene calls are TRBV28 and TRBJ1-2, with D unresolved. V was trimmed by 8 bases and J by 4 bases, leaving 11 bases between them. The CDR3 consists of 12 residues. The germline V gene encodes CDR1 MDHEN and CDR2 SYDVKM. The CDR3 sequence is CASGTAFYGYTF. CDR3 bases: TGTGCCAGCGGTACAGCCTTCTATGGCTACACCTTC.

The rearrangement joins TRBV7-9 to TRBJ2-3; TRBD1 might be the D (6 bases). The CDR3 has 15 residues. Germline lookup yields CDR1 SEHNR and CDR2 FQNEAQ (reference sequence). V was pared by 3 bases and J by 5 bases, with 15 bases between. The CDR3 region has the DNA TGTGCCAGCAGCTTGCGGTCCCAGGGGATAGATACGCAGTATTTT. Amino acid sequence: CASSLRSQGIDTQYF. Full variable domain (missing parts from reference TRBV7-9 and TRBJ2-3): DTGVSQNPRHKITKRGQNVTFRCDPISEHNRLYWYRQTLGQGPEFLTYFQNEAQLEKSRLLSDRFSAERPKGSFSTLEIQRTEQGDSAMYLCASSLRSQGIDTQYFGPGTRLTVL.

V gene TRBV9 combines with J gene TRBJ2-7; 13 bases are a match to TRBD2. V trimming: 0 bases; J trimming: 2 bases; junction bases outside the gene matches: 2. The CDR3 is made up of 16 amino acids. Germline V gene sequence: CDR1 SGDLS, CDR2 YYNGEE. DNA for the CDR3: TGTGCCAGCAGCGTAGGGACTAGCGGGGGCCCCTACGAGCAGTACTTC. This encodes CASSVGTSGGPYEQYF. Variable domain in full (rest from reference TRBV9 and TRBJ2-7): DSGVTQTPKHLITATGQRVTLRCSPRSGDLSVYWYQQSLDQGLQFLIQYYNGEERAKGNILERFSAQQFPDLHSELNLSSLELGDSALYFCASSVGTSGGPYEQYFGPGTRLTVT.

In its sample, this clone was seen once. The rearrangement joins TRBV6-1 to TRBJ2-4, with 11 bases matching TRBD2. Germline trimming cut 5 bases from V and 9 bases from J; bases unmatched to any gene: 6. The CDR3 spans 14 residues. Looked up from germline, CDR1 is MNHNS and CDR2 is SASEGT. The DNA for the CDR3 is TGTGCCAGCAGTTTTAGCGGGGGGGCTAGCATTCAGTACTTC. Residues: CASSFSGGASIQYF.

This sequence joins TRBV5-1 and TRBJ1-1, with 9 bases lining up with TRBD1. The CDR3 covers 16 residues. Germline V lookup: CDR1 SGHRS, CDR2 YFSETQ. Losses at the gene ends were 5 bases for V and 4 bases for J; bases not matched to a gene: 12. The CDR3 sequence is CASRLGQGTLGTEAFF. The CDR3 region has the DNA TGCGCCAGCAGATTAGGACAGGGGACCCTGGGCACTGAAGCTTTCTTT. The full variable domain, with the rest looked up from reference TRBV5-1 and TRBJ1-1, is KAGVTQTPRYLIKTRGQQVTLSCSPISGHRSVSWYQQTPGQGLQFLFEYFSETQRNKGNFPGRFSGRQFSNSRSEMNVSTLELGDSALYLCASRLGQGTLGTEAFFGQGTRLTVV.

The chain is built from TRBV7-9 and TRBJ1-1; 7 bases map to TRBD1. The junction had 3 bases not matched to a gene; V was cut back by 0 bases and J by 5 bases. Germline lookup yields CDR1 SEHNR and CDR2 FQNEAQ (reference sequence). This CDR3 has 14 amino acids. The CDR3 loop reads CASSLAGGATEAFF. The CDR3 DNA reads TGTGCCAGCAGCTTAGCAGGGGGCGCGACTGAAGCTTTCTTT. Full variable domain (rest looked up from reference TRBV7-9 and TRBJ1-1): DTGVSQNPRHKITKRGQNVTFRCDPISEHNRLYWYRQTLGQGPEFLTYFQNEAQLEKSRLLSDRFSAERPKGSFSTLEIQRTEQGDSAMYLCASSLAGGATEAFFGQGTRLTVV.

This clone has a single count. The V call is TRBV7-9, the J call TRBJ2-1; D may be TRBD2 (5 bases). Germline lookup yields CDR1 SEHNR and CDR2 FQNEAQ (reference sequence). Between the trimmed V and J ends, which lost 1 base and 6 bases, there was a span of 13 bases. This CDR3 spans 15 amino acids. CDR3 in amino acids: CASSLDPGLGNEQFF. CDR3 nucleotide sequence: TGTGCCAGCAGCTTAGATCCCGGACTGGGCAATGAGCAGTTCTTC.

The V and J genes are TRBV18 and TRBJ2-2; 7 positions agree with TRBD1. Trimming took 3 bases from V and 4 from J; bases not matched to a gene: 5. The CDR3 runs 15 residues. Germline V gene data show CDR1 as KGHSH and CDR2 as LQKENI. The CDR3 region is CASSPTGRGTGELFF. In DNA, the CDR3 is TGTGCCAGCTCACCGACAGGGCGCGGCACCGGGGAGCTGTTTTTT. Combining the CDR3 with reference TRBV18 and TRBJ2-2 gives the whole variable domain NAGVMQNPRHLVRRRGQEARLRCSPMKGHSHVYWYRQLPEEGLKFMVYLQKENIIDESGMPKERFSAEFPKEGPSILRIQQVVRGDSAAYFCASSPTGRGTGELFFGEGSRLTVL.

This rearrangement joins TRBV4-2 to TRBJ2-1, with a weak D call TRBD2 (5 bases). The CDR3 is 15 amino acids. The germline gives CDR1 LGHNA, CDR2 YNFKEQ. The V end lost 9 bases, the J end lost 5 bases, and 20 bases lay between the germline ends. The CDR3 region is CASRRTDLVNNEQFF. For the CDR3, the DNA is TGTGCCAGTCGGAGGACTGACTTAGTGAACAATGAGCAGTTCTTC.

This clone was observed once. The V and J genes are TRBV2 and TRBJ1-6, with a tentative D call TRBD1 (5 bases). CDR3 length equals 14 residues. Germline V lookup: CDR1 SNHLY, CDR2 FYNNEI. V was clipped by 7 bases and J by 5 bases, with 12 bases between them. For the CDR3, the DNA is TGTGCCAGCAATGGGGGACTAAATAATTCACCCCTCCACTTT. Translating it yields CASNGGLNNSPLHF.

In its sample, this clone ranks as medium-sized (0.01 to 0.1%). This chain links TRBV2 with TRBJ2-7; no firm D call. This CDR3 spans 11 amino acids. CDR1 is SNHLY, CDR2 FYNNEI, per germline. With 2 bases removed from V and 12 bases from J, the gap between germline ends came to 11 bases. The CDR3 here is CASSERGGAYF. The CDR3 nucleotides are TGTGCCAGCAGTGAAAGAGGCGGTGCGTACTTC.

For this clone: Other nucleotide sequences in the sample specify the same CDR3. This sequence joins TRBV19 and TRBJ2-2; D not resolved. Trimming removed 0 bases from V and 5 bases from J, with 7 bases in between. From germline, CDR1 is LNHDA and CDR2 SQIVND (reference sequence). The CDR3 consists of 14 residues. CDR3 amino acids: CASSIDRATGELFF. For the CDR3, the DNA is TGTGCCAGTAGTATAGATCGAGCGACCGGGGAGCTGTTTTTT. The variable domain in full, with the rest retrieved from reference TRBV19 and TRBJ2-2, is DGGITQSPKYLFRKEGQNVTLSCEQNLNHDAMYWYRQDPGQGLRLIYYSQIVNDFQKGDIAEGYSVSREKKESFPLTVTSAQKNPTAFYLCASSIDRATGELFFGEGSRLTVL.

The chain carries TRBV9 and TRBJ2-3; D gene ambiguous. Per the germline V gene, CDR1 is SGDLS and CDR2 is YYNGEE. The CDR3 totals 14 residues. V was shortened by 0 bases and J by 2 bases, with 7 bases between the two germline ends. In DNA form, the CDR3 reads TGTGCCAGCAGCGTAGGTGGCTCCACAGATACGCAGTATTTT. This encodes CASSVGGSTDTQYF. Using reference TRBV9 and TRBJ2-3 for the parts outside the CDR3, the full variable domain is DSGVTQTPKHLITATGQRVTLRCSPRSGDLSVYWYQQSLDQGLQFLIQYYNGEERAKGNILERFSAQQFPDLHSELNLSSLELGDSALYFCASSVGGSTDTQYFGPGTRLTVL.

The chain combines TRBV18 with TRBJ2-5; tentatively, D is TRBD1 (5 bases). Germline CDR1 and CDR2: KGHSH and LQKENI. The CDR3 sequence is 13 residues long. Deletions cut 3 bases from V and 5 bases from J, with 10 bases between. The CDR3 loop is CASSPGHGETQYF. CDR3 bases: TGTGCCAGCTCACCCGGACACGGGGAGACCCAGTACTTC.

The chain combines TRBV6-1 with TRBJ2-5; 11 bases are a match to TRBD1. CDR3 size: 16 residues. The trim removed 3 bases at V and 4 bases at J, leaving 7 bases unmatched. CDR1 is MNHNS and CDR2 is SASEGT in the germline V gene. The CDR3 DNA follows: TGTGCCAGCAGTGATCTGAAGGGACAGGGGGGAGAGACCCAGTACTTC. Translation gives CASSDLKGQGGETQYF.

The rearrangement joins TRBV7-2 to TRBJ2-5; the D gene is possibly TRBD1 (5 bases). V was clipped by 4 bases and J by 2 bases, with 11 bases between them. This CDR3 spans 14 amino acids. From germline, CDR1 is SGHTA and CDR2 FQGNSA. CDR3 coding DNA: TGTGCCAGCAGCTCTTCCCGGACACAAGAGACCCAGTACTTC. Amino acids: CASSSSRTQETQYF. The full variable domain, in which reference TRBV7-2 and TRBJ2-5 provide the parts outside the CDR3, is GAGVSQSPSNKVTEKGKDVELRCDPISGHTALYWYRQSLGQGLEFLIYFQGNSAPDKSGLPSDRFSAERTGGSVSTLTIQRTQQEDSAVYLCASSSSRTQETQYFGPGTRLLVL.

The chain links TRBV7-8 to TRBJ2-1, with TRBD2 as a possible D gene (5 bases). CDR3 length: 15 residues. Germline V CDR1 and CDR2: SGHVS, FQNEAQ. Trimming removed 1 base at V and 4 bases at J, with 11 bases between. Written as DNA, the CDR3 is TGTGCCAGCAGCTTAGGGACTGGCAAATACAATGAGCAGTTCTTC. Amino acids: CASSLGTGKYNEQFF.

To note about this clone: Germline is not matched at one junction end, which may reflect a read error. This chain uses TRBV20-1 with TRBJ2-7; 11 bases match TRBD2. The CDR3 loop spans 11 amino acids. The V gene's germline CDR1 is DFQATT and CDR2 SNEGSKA (reference sequence). For the CDR3, the DNA is TGCAGTGCTGAGGCCCCGGGACTAGCGGATTTC. This codes for CSAEAPGLADF.

The CDR3 bases are TGTGCCAGCAATCGTCTTAATTCACCCCTCCACTTT. Amino acid sequence: CASNRLNSPLHF. This chain uses TRBV13 with TRBJ1-6, with no clear D. V was cut by 7 bases and J by 6 bases, with 7 bases left in between. The CDR3 runs 12 residues. CDR1 and CDR2 (germline): PRHDT, FYEKMQ (reference sequence).